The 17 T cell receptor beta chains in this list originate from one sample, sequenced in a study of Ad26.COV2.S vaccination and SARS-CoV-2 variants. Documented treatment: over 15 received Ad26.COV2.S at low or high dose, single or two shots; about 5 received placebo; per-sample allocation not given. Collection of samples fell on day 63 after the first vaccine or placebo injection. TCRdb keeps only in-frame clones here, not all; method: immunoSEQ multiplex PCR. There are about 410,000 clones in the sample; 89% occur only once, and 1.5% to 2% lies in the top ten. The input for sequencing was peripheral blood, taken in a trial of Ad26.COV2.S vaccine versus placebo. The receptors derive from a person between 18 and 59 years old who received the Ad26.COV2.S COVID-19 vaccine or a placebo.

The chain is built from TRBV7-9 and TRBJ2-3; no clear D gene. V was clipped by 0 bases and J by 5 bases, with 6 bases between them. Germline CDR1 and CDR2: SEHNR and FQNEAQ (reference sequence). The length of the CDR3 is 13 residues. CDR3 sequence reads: CASSLAGGDTQYF. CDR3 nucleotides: TGTGCCAGCAGCTTAGCCGGTGGAGATACGCAGTATTTT.

CDR3 coding DNA: TGTGCCAGCTCAGGCCGGGACTTTGCCTACGAGCAGTACTTC. This translates into CASSGRDFAYEQYF. The chain is built from TRBV18 and TRBJ2-7, with TRBD2 as a possible D gene (6 bases). Trimming cost V 5 bases and J 2 bases, with 13 bases left between them. Germline V CDR1 and CDR2: KGHSH, LQKENI. CDR3 length: 14 amino acids.

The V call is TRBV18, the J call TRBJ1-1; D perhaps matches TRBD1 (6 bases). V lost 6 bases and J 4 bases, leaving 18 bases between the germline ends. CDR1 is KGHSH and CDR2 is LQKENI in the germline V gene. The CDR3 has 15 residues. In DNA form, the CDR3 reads TGTGCCAGCTCGTCACAGGGAAGGGGGGGCACTGAAGCTTTCTTT. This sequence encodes CASSSQGRGGTEAFF.

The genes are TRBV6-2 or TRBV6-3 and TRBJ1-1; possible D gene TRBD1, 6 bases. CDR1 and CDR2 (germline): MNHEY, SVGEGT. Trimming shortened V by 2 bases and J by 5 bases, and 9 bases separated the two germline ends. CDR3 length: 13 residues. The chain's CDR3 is CASSYGGLTEAFF. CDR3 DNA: TGTGCCAGCAGTTACGGGGGCCTGACTGAAGCTTTCTTT.

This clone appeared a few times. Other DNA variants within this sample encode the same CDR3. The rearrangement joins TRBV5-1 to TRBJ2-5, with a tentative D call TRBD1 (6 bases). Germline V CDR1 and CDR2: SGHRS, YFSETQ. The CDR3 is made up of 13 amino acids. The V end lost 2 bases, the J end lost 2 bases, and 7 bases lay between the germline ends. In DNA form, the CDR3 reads TGCGCCAGCAGCTTAGGACAGCAAGAGACCCAGTACTTC. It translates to CASSLGQQETQYF.

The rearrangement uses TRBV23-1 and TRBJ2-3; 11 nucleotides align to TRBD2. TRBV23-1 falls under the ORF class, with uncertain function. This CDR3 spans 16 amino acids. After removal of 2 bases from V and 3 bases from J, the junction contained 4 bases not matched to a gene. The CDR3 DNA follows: TGCGCCAGCAGTCAAATAACTAGCGGGGGAACAGATACGCAGTATTTT. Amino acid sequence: CASSQITSGGTDTQYF.

The CDR3 nucleotides read TGTGCCAGCAGTGAGACTAGCGGGACTATGGGCGGGGAGCTGTTTTTT. It specifies CASSETSGTMGGELFF. The gene calls are TRBV25-1 and TRBJ2-2, with 11 bases identical to TRBD2. V was pared by 3 bases and J by 7 bases, with 7 bases of the junction left unmatched. From germline, CDR1 is MGHDK and CDR2 SYGVNS. This CDR3 contains 16 residues.

The CDR3 DNA follows: TGTGCCAGTAGTCCATGGGACAGCGATAATTCACCCCTCCACTTT. This translates into CASSPWDSDNSPLHF. The rearrangement uses TRBV19 and TRBJ1-6, with 7 bases identical to TRBD1. The germline V gene has CDR1 LNHDA and CDR2 SQIVND (reference sequence). CDR3 length equals 15 residues. The J segment lost 5 bases and the V segment lost 5 bases, leaving 6 bases of the junction unmatched.

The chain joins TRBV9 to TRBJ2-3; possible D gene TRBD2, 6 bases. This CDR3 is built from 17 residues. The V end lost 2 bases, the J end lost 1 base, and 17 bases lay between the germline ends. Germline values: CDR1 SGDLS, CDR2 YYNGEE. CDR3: CASSVTGREIGTDTQYF. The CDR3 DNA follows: TGTGCCAGCAGCGTGACGGGACGGGAGATCGGCACAGATACGCAGTATTTT.

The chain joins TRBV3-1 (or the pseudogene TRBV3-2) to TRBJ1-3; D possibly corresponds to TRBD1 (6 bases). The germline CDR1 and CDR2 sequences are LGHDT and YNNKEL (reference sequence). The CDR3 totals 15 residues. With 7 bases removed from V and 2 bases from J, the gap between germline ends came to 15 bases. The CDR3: CASTSTGGPGNTIYF. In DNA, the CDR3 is TGTGCCAGCACGTCGACGGGGGGGCCTGGAAACACCATATATTTT.

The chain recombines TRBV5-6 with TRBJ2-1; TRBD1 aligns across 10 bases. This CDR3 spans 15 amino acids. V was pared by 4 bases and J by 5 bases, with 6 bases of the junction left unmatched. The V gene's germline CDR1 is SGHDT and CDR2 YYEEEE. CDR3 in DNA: TGTGCCAGCAGCCCAGACAGGGGGCTGAACAATGAGCAGTTCTTC. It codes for CASSPDRGLNNEQFF.

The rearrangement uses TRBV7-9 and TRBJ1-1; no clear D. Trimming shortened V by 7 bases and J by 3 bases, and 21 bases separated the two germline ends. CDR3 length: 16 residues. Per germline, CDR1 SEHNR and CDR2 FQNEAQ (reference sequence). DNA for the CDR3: TGTGCCAGCATCCCACAACTCCGAGGGAGGCACACTGAAGCTTTCTTT. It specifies CASIPQLRGRHTEAFF.

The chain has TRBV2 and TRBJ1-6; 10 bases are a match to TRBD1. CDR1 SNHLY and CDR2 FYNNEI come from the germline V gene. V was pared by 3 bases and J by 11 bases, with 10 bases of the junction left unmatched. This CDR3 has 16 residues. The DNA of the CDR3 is TGTGCCAGCAGTGAGGGAACGACAGGGGGCCTTCCACCCCTCCACTTT. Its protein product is CASSEGTTGGLPPLHF.

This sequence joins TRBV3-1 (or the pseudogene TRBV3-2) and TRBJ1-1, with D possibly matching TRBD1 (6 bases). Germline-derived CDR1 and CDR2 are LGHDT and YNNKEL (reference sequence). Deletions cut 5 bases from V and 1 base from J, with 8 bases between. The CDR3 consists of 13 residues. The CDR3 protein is CASSVQGNTEAFF. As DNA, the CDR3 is TGTGCCAGCAGCGTACAGGGGAACACTGAAGCTTTCTTT.

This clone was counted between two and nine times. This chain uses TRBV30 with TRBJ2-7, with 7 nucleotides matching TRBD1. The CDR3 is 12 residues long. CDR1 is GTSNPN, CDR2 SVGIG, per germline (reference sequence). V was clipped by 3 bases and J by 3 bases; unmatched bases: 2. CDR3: CAWSRQGYEQYF. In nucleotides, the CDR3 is TGTGCCTGGAGCCGACAGGGCTACGAGCAGTACTTC.

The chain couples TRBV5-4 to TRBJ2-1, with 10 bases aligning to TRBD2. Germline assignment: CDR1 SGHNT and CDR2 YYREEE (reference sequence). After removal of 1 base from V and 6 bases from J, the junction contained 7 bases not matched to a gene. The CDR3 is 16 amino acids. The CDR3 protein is CASSLFGTSVLNEQFF. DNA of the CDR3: TGTGCCAGCAGCTTGTTTGGGACTAGCGTCCTCAATGAGCAGTTCTTC.

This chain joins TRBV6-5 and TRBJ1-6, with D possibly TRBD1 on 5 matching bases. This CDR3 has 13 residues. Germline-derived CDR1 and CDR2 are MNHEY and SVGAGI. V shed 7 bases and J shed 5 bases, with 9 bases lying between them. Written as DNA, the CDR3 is TGTGCCAGCACCGGGACCGATAATTCACCCCTCCACTTT. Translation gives CASTGTDNSPLHF.